A selection of T cell receptor beta chains follows, all from one sample in a study of blood T cell repertoires in COVID-19. Libraries were prepared by immunoSEQ multiplex PCR; TCRdb keeps only in-frame clonotypes and omits some of them. The table records some 200,000 clones, roughly 87% of them present only once. Input material: PBMCs or T cells enriched from blood (not recorded which). These TCRs come from a woman under 40 who had recovered from COVID-19. CDR3s include the opening cysteine and the closing phenylalanine or tryptophan. Fields, in order: CDR3 DNA, CDR3 protein, J gene, V gene, D gene, clone size. A D gene is named only where the DNA matches it firmly. Expanded clones get a size class; other rows say once, few or many, or leave the size out.

TGTGCCAGCAGCCTGGGGACTAGCGGGAGGAACATTCAGTACTTC CASSLGTSGRNIQYF TRBJ2-4 TRBV11-1 TRBD2 many
TGTGCCAGCAGCCCCACTTCCCGGACAGGGGAACGGGACACTGAAGCTTTCTTT CASSPTSRTGERDTEAFF TRBJ1-1 TRBV7-9 TRBD1 -
TGTGCCAGCAGCTTGGGGGGCACCTACGAGCAGTACTTC CASSLGGTYEQYF TRBJ2-7 TRBV5-4 - -
TGTGCCAGCAGCTCTCGGGGCGGGGAGCTGTTTTTT CASSSRGGELFF TRBJ2-2 TRBV11-2 - -
TGTGCCAGCAGCGCTACAACTAATGAAAAACTGTTTTTT CASSATTNEKLFF TRBJ1-4 TRBV27 - -
TGTGCCAGCAGTTTAGCCCGGGACAGCCAGAACACTGAAGCTTTCTTT CASSLARDSQNTEAFF TRBJ1-1 TRBV27 TRBD1 -
TGTGCCAGCAGCTTAGATGGGACAGGGATCTCTGGAAACACCATATATTTT CASSLDGTGISGNTIYF TRBJ1-3 TRBV7-9 TRBD1 -
TGTGCCAGCAGCCTTCCGGGACAGTACTATGGCTACACCTTC CASSLPGQYYGYTF TRBJ1-2 TRBV3-1/TRBV3-2 TRBD1 once
TGTGCCAGCAGCTTATCGGGGTCAGACATTCAGTACTTC CASSLSGSDIQYF TRBJ2-4 TRBV7-9 - -
TGTGCCAGCAGTCCCGATAGGGGGCGTGAAGCTTTCTTT CASSPDRGREAFF TRBJ1-1 TRBV12-3/TRBV12-4 TRBD1 -
TGTGCCAGCAGCTTAGGAGGTGATGCGTTTTCACCCCTCCACTTT CASSLGGDAFSPLHF TRBJ1-6 TRBV7-9 - -
TGCGCCAGCAGCCAACGACTCGGAGCTGTAGCTTTCTTT CASSQRLGAVAFF TRBJ1-1 TRBV4-1 - -
TGTGCCAGCAGCCGGACCGGGACAGATGAAAAACTGTTTTTT CASSRTGTDEKLFF TRBJ1-4 TRBV11-2 TRBD1 once
TGTGCCAGCAGCCCCCGGGACAGGGGGTATGAAAAACTGTTTTTT CASSPRDRGYEKLFF TRBJ1-4 TRBV9 TRBD1 -
TGTGCCAGCAGCTTGGGGACAGGGGGAGAGACCCAGTACTTC CASSLGTGGETQYF TRBJ2-5 TRBV5-4 TRBD1 -
TGTGCCAGCAGTGAAACTGGCGAGGACACTGAAGCTTTCTTT CASSETGEDTEAFF TRBJ1-1 TRBV6-1 - -
TGTGCCACCAGAGGGACAGCTGGTGGCTACACCTTC CATRGTAGGYTF TRBJ1-2 TRBV24-1 TRBD1 once
TGTGCCAGCTCACCCCCGCTTAGCGGGAATGACGAGCAGTACTTC CASSPPLSGNDEQYF TRBJ2-7 TRBV18 TRBD2 -
TGCGCCAGCAGCCGACTTGACGGACGGGGGACGTCACCCCTCCACTTT CASSRLDGRGTSPLHF TRBJ1-6 TRBV4-1 - -
TGTGCCAGCAGTTTCTTACCGGGACAGGGACAGAACACTGAAGCTTTCTTT CASSFLPGQGQNTEAFF TRBJ1-1 TRBV6-2/TRBV6-3 TRBD1 -
TGTGCCAGCAGACCTGAGGACACTCGAAACACCATATATTTT CASRPEDTRNTIYF TRBJ1-3 TRBV6-5 - few
TGTGCCTCCAAGGGCGGGTCGAGGGATCAGCCCCAGCATTTT CASKGGSRDQPQHF TRBJ1-5 TRBV6-5 - -
TGCAGTGCTAACCTGGACAGGTCCCCGTACTTC CSANLDRSPYF TRBJ2-5 TRBV20-1 TRBD1 -
TGTGCCAGCAGCCCCTACCTGCCTTCCTACAATGAGCAGTTCTTC CASSPYLPSYNEQFF TRBJ2-1 TRBV9 - -
TGTGCCAGCATCCCCTCGGGGACAGGGGGGTATGGCTACACCTTC CASIPSGTGGYGYTF TRBJ1-2 TRBV7-2 TRBD1 once
TGTGCCAGCAGCTTAGGAGAAGTCGTGGGGGGTTTAAATGAAAAACTGTTTTTT CASSLGEVVGGLNEKLFF TRBJ1-4 TRBV11-3 - -
TGTGCCAGTAGTATCGGACTAGCGGGGGCCTACTACGAGCAGTACTTC CASSIGLAGAYYEQYF TRBJ2-7 TRBV19 TRBD2 -
TGTGCCAGCAGGAGACTAGCGGGGGAGTCTTACGAGCAGTACTTC CASRRLAGESYEQYF TRBJ2-7 TRBV27 TRBD2 -
TGCAGTGCTAGTCTACAGGGGGATTATCAGCCCCAGCATTTT CSASLQGDYQPQHF TRBJ1-5 TRBV20-1 TRBD1 -
TGTGCCAGCAGTCAACAAGGGACATTTCCCTACGAGCAGTACTTC CASSQQGTFPYEQYF TRBJ2-7 TRBV6-2/TRBV6-3 - -
TGTGCCTGGAGACGGCTACCTGAGGACTATGGCTACACCTTC CAWRRLPEDYGYTF TRBJ1-2 TRBV30 - -
TGTGCCAGCAGCCTGGGACAGGGAAGCGCTGGAAACACCATATATTTT CASSLGQGSAGNTIYF TRBJ1-3 TRBV11-2 TRBD1 -
TGTGCCAGCAGTTACCCCCCGACAGGGAACACTGAAGCTTTCTTT CASSYPPTGNTEAFF TRBJ1-1 TRBV6-2/TRBV6-3 - -
TGTGCCAGTAGTATACAGGGGGCGAATAATTCACCCCTCCACTTT CASSIQGANNSPLHF TRBJ1-6 TRBV19 TRBD1 once
TGTGCCAGCAGTTACGGATCTTACGGGACAGGGGGATACCAAGAGACCCAGTACTTC CASSYGSYGTGGYQETQYF TRBJ2-5 TRBV6-2/TRBV6-3 TRBD1 -
TGTGCCAGCAGTGAAGAGCGGGGGAGAGACAATGAGCAGTTCTTC CASSEERGRDNEQFF TRBJ2-1 TRBV2 TRBD2 -
TGTGCCATCAGCTTTGGACAGGATGGCAATCAGCCCCAGCATTTT CAISFGQDGNQPQHF TRBJ1-5 TRBV10-3 TRBD1 -
TGTGCCAGCAGCCAAGATCGGGGACAGAAACTTAATGAAAAACTGTTTTTT CASSQDRGQKLNEKLFF TRBJ1-4 TRBV4-2 TRBD1 -
TGTGCCAGCGGGGACAGCCATCAGCCCCAGCATTTT CASGDSHQPQHF TRBJ1-5 TRBV9 TRBD1 -
TGTGCCAGCAGCTTGCAAGCGGGGGGGGGCCCAGATACGCAGTATTTT CASSLQAGGGPDTQYF TRBJ2-3 TRBV7-6 TRBD2 -
TGCGCCAGCAGAAAGACAGGGTCCTACGAGCAGTACTTC CASRKTGSYEQYF TRBJ2-7 TRBV5-1 TRBD1 -